A selection of T cell receptor beta chains follows, all from one sample in a study of T cell responses to AZD1222 COVID-19 vaccine. Clones were read by immunoSEQ multiplex PCR, and TCRdb kept only the in-frame ones, dropping some. The sample includes 150,000 or so clones, around nine tenths of them seen just once. This specimen was peripheral blood, taken 28 days after the second AZD1222 dose. Receptor source: an adult who received the AZD1222 COVID-19 vaccine. CDR3s leave out the opening cysteine and the closing phenylalanine or tryptophan.

j_gene: TRBJ1-5; v_gene: TRBV7-8; CDR3aa: ASSASGGSNQPQH
j_gene: TRBJ2-7; v_gene: TRBV5-1; CDR3aa: ASSFSGGALLEQY
j_gene: TRBJ1-2; v_gene: TRBV18; CDR3aa: ASSHDGTGHGYT
j_gene: TRBJ2-3; v_gene: TRBV5-1; CDR3aa: ASSQGTTLGDTQY
j_gene: TRBJ1-3; v_gene: TRBV3-1/TRBV3-2; CDR3aa: ASSQDGTFGNTIY
j_gene: TRBJ2-5; v_gene: TRBV3-1/TRBV3-2; CDR3aa: ASSPPGARLETQY
j_gene: TRBJ1-4; v_gene: TRBV7-9; CDR3aa: ASSLITIDLRKLF
j_gene: TRBJ2-6; v_gene: TRBV27; CDR3aa: ASRDRGLYSGANVLT
j_gene: TRBJ2-3; v_gene: TRBV12-3/TRBV12-4; CDR3aa: ASSGTSEETQY
j_gene: TRBJ2-3; v_gene: TRBV5-6; CDR3aa: ASTSLRIAGGQQY
j_gene: TRBJ1-5; v_gene: TRBV2; CDR3aa: AQGPPSKDSNQPQH
j_gene: TRBJ2-7; v_gene: TRBV7-6; CDR3aa: ASSPLVGISYEQY
j_gene: TRBJ2-2; v_gene: TRBV4-2; CDR3aa: ASSQAGGNTGELF
j_gene: TRBJ2-7; v_gene: TRBV2; CDR3aa: ASSVGGAYEQY
j_gene: TRBJ2-7; v_gene: TRBV7-6; CDR3aa: ASSLPRDTSYEQY
j_gene: TRBJ1-5; v_gene: TRBV19; CDR3aa: ASMTFPNQPQH
j_gene: TRBJ1-5; v_gene: TRBV27; CDR3aa: ASSPGRGRPQPQH
j_gene: TRBJ1-5; v_gene: TRBV19; CDR3aa: ASSTQSFKQPQH
j_gene: TRBJ2-7; v_gene: TRBV7-2; CDR3aa: ASSLLGLYEQY
j_gene: TRBJ2-1; v_gene: TRBV24-1; CDR3aa: ATSLAGGNDEQF
j_gene: TRBJ1-5; v_gene: TRBV20-1; CDR3aa: SAGDNQPQH
j_gene: TRBJ2-7; v_gene: TRBV11-2; CDR3aa: ASSLTYEQY
j_gene: TRBJ1-1; v_gene: TRBV6-1; CDR3aa: ASSEKTGNTEAF
j_gene: TRBJ1-1; v_gene: TRBV6-5; CDR3aa: ASSLETGRTEAF
j_gene: TRBJ1-2; v_gene: TRBV5-1; CDR3aa: ASSPEPGGRYGYT
j_gene: TRBJ2-1; v_gene: TRBV29-1; CDR3aa: SEGTSGADNEQF